Below are 31 T cell receptor beta chains sequenced from a single sample in a study of cytomegalovirus exposure and HLA in healthy donors (dated by TCRdb to between 2016 and 2019). The library was built by means of the immunoSEQ multiplex PCR assay. The multiplex PCR relied on a mix of 60 forward primers for TCR Vbeta segments and 13 reverse primers for TCR Jbeta segments. Not all clones reach the TCRdb copy of this immuneACCESS table, which keeps in-frame sequences only. Checked studies attribute under half of the gap to unresolved V genes and leave the rest unexplained. Within this sample are under 150,000 clones, with roughly 73% of them counted one time only. The top ten constitute over 13% of the sample. What was sequenced was PBMCs. The origin of the receptors is a human donor in good health.

This chain uses TRBV25-1 with TRBJ1-2; 10 bases fit TRBD1. V was clipped by 8 bases and J by 2 bases; unmatched bases: 5. Germline V CDR1 and CDR2: MGHDK, SYGVNS. The CDR3 length is 14 residues. In DNA form, the CDR3 reads TGTGCCAGCCGCGGACAGGGGGAGAACTATGGCTACACCTTC. It is translated as CASRGQGENYGYTF.

The J gene is TRBJ2-3, the V gene TRBV5-4; perhaps TRBD2 as D (5 bases). Per the germline V gene, CDR1 is SGHNT and CDR2 is YYREEE (reference sequence). This CDR3 spans 12 amino acids. Trimming took 7 bases from V and 2 from J, leaving 8 bases between them. The CDR3: CASHRDTDTQYF. The CDR3 nucleotides read TGTGCCAGCCACCGGGACACAGATACGCAGTATTTT.

The chain uses TRBV5-4 and TRBJ2-7; 7 bases line up with TRBD1. The CDR3 is 14 residues long. Trimming removed 0 bases from V and 2 bases from J; junction bases left unmatched: 2. The V gene's germline CDR1 is SGHNT and CDR2 YYREEE (reference sequence). This CDR3 reads CASSLAGQTYEQYF. The CDR3 DNA reads TGTGCCAGCAGCTTGGCGGGACAGACCTACGAGCAGTACTTC.

The chain has TRBV11-2 and TRBJ1-4, with TRBD1 matching over 10 bases. CDR1 and CDR2 from the germline V gene are SGHAT and FQNNGV. The J segment lost 1 base and the V segment lost 5 bases, leaving 7 bases of the junction unmatched. The CDR3 contains 17 residues. CDR3 in DNA: TGTGCCAGCAGCCGACTGACAGGGGGCAGAACTAATGAAAAACTGTTTTTT. Protein: CASSRLTGGRTNEKLFF.

J is TRBJ2-1 and V is TRBV29-1; 9 bases are shared with TRBD2. This CDR3 is built from 14 residues. V gave up 2 bases and J gave up 7 bases; unmatched junction bases: 6. In germline, CDR1 is SQVTM, CDR2 ANQGSEA. CDR3 DNA sequence: TGCAGCGTTGAACAGCGACTAGCGGAAAATGAGCAGTTCTTC. It specifies CSVEQRLAENEQFF.

The rearrangement uses TRBV6-1 and TRBJ1-6, with no clear D. Germline-derived CDR1 and CDR2 are MNHNS and SASEGT. The germline V and J ends were trimmed by 3 bases and 7 bases, with 13 bases remaining between them. CDR3 length equals 15 residues. CDR3 region: CASSDGWMGNSPLHF. CDR3 sequence (DNA): TGTGCCAGCAGTGATGGTTGGATGGGCAATTCACCCCTCCACTTT.

This clone was detected only a few times. V gene TRBV5-1 combines with J gene TRBJ2-7; the match to TRBD1 covers 7 bases. Trimming cost V 0 bases and J 7 bases; bases outside gene matches: 7. This CDR3 comprises 14 residues. Germline V gives CDR1 SGHRS, CDR2 YFSETQ. The CDR3 coding sequence is TGCGCCAGCAGCTTGGGTCAGGGGGAGAGAGAGCAGTACTTC. The encoded protein is CASSLGQGEREQYF.

The CDR3 protein is CASTTQHLNTDTQYF. The CDR3 DNA reads TGTGCCAGCACCACACAACACCTTAACACAGATACGCAGTATTTT. The chain is built from TRBV6-1 and TRBJ2-3; no clear D. The V gene's germline CDR1 is MNHNS and CDR2 SASEGT. V dropped 7 bases and J dropped 2 bases, with 16 bases sitting between them. This CDR3 is built from 15 residues.

The chain recombines TRBV5-1 with TRBJ2-1; perhaps TRBD2 as D (5 bases). Germline CDR1 SGHRS, CDR2 YFSETQ. V lost 6 bases to trimming and J lost 8 bases, with 18 bases between them. The CDR3 sequence is 14 residues long. CDR3 nucleotide sequence: TGCGCCAGCACCTCCCTGCCGGGGTCGGATGAGCAGTTCTTC. This sequence encodes CASTSLPGSDEQFF.

The chain couples TRBV21-1 to TRBJ2-7; the D call in the table, TRBD1, was not verified against the DNA. TRBV21-1 is classified as a pseudogene. This CDR3 spans 15 amino acids. CDR3 DNA: TGTGCCAGCAGCAAAAAAAGGGACAGCTTCTACGAGCAGTACTTC. It yields the protein CASSKKRDSFYEQYF.

This clone was observed a handful of times. The chain uses TRBV5-6 and TRBJ2-1; 9 positions agree with TRBD1. There are 11 residues in the CDR3. J was trimmed by 14 bases and V by 4 bases; bases with no gene match: 4. Germline CDR1 reads SGHDT; CDR2 reads YYEEEE. CDR3 loop: CASSRTGDKFF. The CDR3 bases are TGTGCCAGCAGCCGGACAGGGGATAAGTTCTTC. Full variable domain (outside the CDR3, taken from reference TRBV5-6 and TRBJ2-1): DAGVTQSPTHLIKTRGQQVTLRCSPKSGHDTVSWYQQALGQGPQFIFQYYEEEERQRGNFPDRFSGHQFPNYSSELNVNALLLGDSALYLCASSRTGDKFFGPGTRLTVL.

This clone was seen just once. V usage is TRBV7-6 and J usage is TRBJ1-4, with D perhaps TRBD1 (6 bases). Trimming pared 5 bases from V and 0 bases from J, leaving 7 bases between. Germline V gene lookup returns CDR1 SGHVS and CDR2 FNYEAQ. The CDR3 totals 14 residues. The DNA of the CDR3 is TGTGCCAGCAGCCGGACAGCAACTAATGAAAAACTGTTTTTT. Translation gives CASSRTATNEKLFF.

The rearrangement uses TRBV30 and TRBJ2-7; no firm D call. From germline, CDR1 is GTSNPN and CDR2 SVGIG (reference sequence). The length of the CDR3 is 11 residues. Trimming removed 2 bases from V and 8 bases from J, with 10 bases in between. CDR3 amino acids: CAWSLVDKQYF. Written as DNA, the CDR3 is TGTGCCTGGAGTCTGGTTGACAAGCAGTACTTC. Drawing the rest from reference TRBV30 and TRBJ2-7, the complete variable domain is SQTIHQWPATLVQPVGSPLSLECTVEGTSNPNLYWYRQAAGRGLQLLFYSVGIGQISSEVPQNLSASRPQDRQFILSSKKLLLSDSGFYLCAWSLVDKQYFGPGTRLTVT.

The V call is TRBV5-1, the J call TRBJ2-1; 11 bases line up with TRBD2. CDR3 length: 17 amino acids. Germline trimming cut 0 bases from V and 1 base from J; bases unmatched to any gene: 3. Germline-derived CDR1 and CDR2 are SGHRS and YFSETQ. CDR3 in amino acids: CASSLALAGGSYNEQFF. CDR3 sequence (DNA): TGCGCCAGCAGCTTGGCCCTAGCGGGGGGATCCTACAATGAGCAGTTCTTC. Based on the CDR3 plus reference TRBV5-1 and TRBJ2-1, the full variable domain is KAGVTQTPRYLIKTRGQQVTLSCSPISGHRSVSWYQQTPGQGLQFLFEYFSETQRNKGNFPGRFSGRQFSNSRSEMNVSTLELGDSALYLCASSLALAGGSYNEQFFGPGTRLTVL.

The V and J genes are TRBV5-6 and TRBJ2-3; TRBD2 matches 16 bases. This CDR3 is built from 16 residues. Germline CDR1 reads SGHDT; CDR2 reads YYEEEE. V was clipped by 4 bases and J by 3 bases; unmatched bases: 2. The CDR3 DNA follows: TGTGCCAGCAGCGAGGGACTAGCGGGAGGGACAGATACGCAGTATTTT. Translated, it gives CASSEGLAGGTDTQYF.

The CDR3 loop reads CASSLRAAKDHEQYF. CDR3 DNA sequence: TGTGCCAGCAGTTTGAGGGCCGCGAAGGACCACGAGCAGTACTTC. The chain carries TRBV28 and TRBJ2-7; tentative D call: TRBD2 (5 bases). V shed 3 bases and J shed 5 bases, with 17 bases lying between them. CDR1 and CDR2 (germline): MDHEN, SYDVKM. This CDR3 is built from 15 residues.

The sample holds one count of this clone. CDR3 region: CASSEQGVYEQFF. The CDR3 DNA reads TGTGCCAGCAGTGAACAGGGGGTCTATGAGCAGTTCTTC. This chain connects TRBV6-1 to TRBJ2-1; TRBD1 matches 7 bases. After removal of 2 bases from V and 8 bases from J, the junction contained 3 bases not matched to a gene. The CDR3 loop spans 13 amino acids. The germline CDR1 and CDR2 sequences are MNHNS and SASEGT.

V gene TRBV5-4 combines with J gene TRBJ1-6; 11 nucleotides line up with TRBD1. Germline V gene sequence: CDR1 SGHNT, CDR2 YYREEE (reference sequence). The CDR3 loop spans 17 amino acids. The V segment lost 0 bases and the J segment 9 bases; nucleotides outside the gene matches: 8. This chain's CDR3 is CASSLGWSGTGGSPLHF. CDR3 nucleotides: TGTGCCAGCAGCTTGGGATGGAGTGGGACAGGGGGTTCACCCCTCCACTTT.

V gene TRBV2 combines with J gene TRBJ1-5; TRBD1 aligns across 8 bases. V gave up 2 bases and J gave up 6 bases; unmatched junction bases: 15. From germline, CDR1 is SNHLY and CDR2 FYNNEI. This CDR3 comprises 18 residues. In nucleotides, the CDR3 is TGTGCCAGCAGTGAATTTGGCCCCTGGACAGGGCTGGGTCAGCCCCAGCATTTT. This encodes CASSEFGPWTGLGQPQHF.

This clone was counted between two and nine times. This sequence joins TRBV14 and TRBJ2-7; a possible D gene is TRBD1 (6 bases). Trimming removed 1 base at V and 3 bases at J, with 7 bases between. The CDR3 totals 13 residues. Germline V gene lookup returns CDR1 SGHDN and CDR2 FVKESK. The CDR3 protein is CASSQGTVYEQYF. DNA of the CDR3: TGTGCCAGCAGCCAAGGGACAGTCTACGAGCAGTACTTC.

This rearrangement joins TRBV19 to TRBJ1-2; D is unresolved. Germline V CDR1 and CDR2: LNHDA, SQIVND (reference sequence). The CDR3 is 14 residues long. The V and J ends lost 3 bases and 4 bases respectively, with 12 bases between them. CDR3 loop: CASSIEEFGYGYTF. The CDR3 nucleotides are TGTGCCAGTAGTATTGAGGAATTCGGCTATGGCTACACCTTC.

In the case of this clone: Other DNA variants within this sample encode the same CDR3. The chain joins TRBV4-1 to TRBJ2-7; a weak D match, TRBD1 (5 bases). There are 14 residues in the CDR3. With 1 base removed from V and 5 bases from J, the gap between germline ends came to 12 bases. The germline V gene encodes CDR1 MGHRA and CDR2 YSYEKL. DNA for the CDR3: TGCGCCAGCAGCCAAGTTCCTACAGGCAACGAGCAGTACTTC. It encodes CASSQVPTGNEQYF.

The CDR3 sequence: CASSLGDKSYEQYF. CDR3 coding DNA: TGTGCCAGCAGCTTAGGCGACAAGAGCTACGAGCAGTACTTC. The rearrangement uses TRBV13 and TRBJ2-7; D unclear. The germline V gene encodes CDR1 PRHDT and CDR2 FYEKMQ (reference sequence). The CDR3 covers 14 residues. V lost 0 bases, J lost 3 bases, and 9 bases lay in between. The complete variable domain, with remaining parts taken from reference TRBV13 and TRBJ2-7, reads AAGVIQSPRHLIKEKRETATLKCYPIPRHDTVYWYQQGPGQDPQFLISFYEKMQSDKGSIPDRFSAQQFSDYHSELNMSSLELGDSALYFCASSLGDKSYEQYFGPGTRLTVT.

The V and J genes are TRBV2 and TRBJ2-1; 12 positions match TRBD2. Germline lookup yields CDR1 SNHLY and CDR2 FYNNEI. The CDR3 sequence is 15 residues long. The V gene end was trimmed by 6 bases and the J gene end by 7 bases; junction bases not matched to a gene: 7. As DNA, the CDR3 is TGTGCCAGCAGCCTTACTAGCGGGGGGTTTAATGAGCAGTTCTTC. Its translation: CASSLTSGGFNEQFF.

The chain couples TRBV5-6 to TRBJ2-3; tentatively, D is TRBD2 (5 bases). V was cut by 7 bases and J by 1 base, with 16 bases left in between. Germline V gives CDR1 SGHDT, CDR2 YYEEEE. The CDR3 loop spans 15 amino acids. DNA of the CDR3: TGTGCCAGCCCACCGGATCGGGGAGGCACAGATACGCAGTATTTT. It is translated as CASPPDRGGTDTQYF.

V and J are TRBV4-2 and TRBJ2-7; D perhaps matches TRBD2 (6 bases). Trimming left V 7 bases short and J 2 bases short, with 18 bases between. The CDR3 has 15 amino acids. Germline CDR1 LGHNA, CDR2 YNFKEQ. The DNA of the CDR3 is TGTGCCAGCACCCTCCGGAGCGGGCCAGCCTACGAGCAGTACTTC. Its translation: CASTLRSGPAYEQYF.

This clone was observed a handful of times. CDR3 DNA sequence: TGTGCCAGCAGTGAATATCGGGCGGGGGGGATCTACGAGCAGTACTTC. This sequence encodes CASSEYRAGGIYEQYF. The V and J genes are TRBV2 and TRBJ2-7, with 9 positions matching TRBD2. Looked up from germline, CDR1 is SNHLY and CDR2 is FYNNEI. The CDR3 is 16 amino acids. The V gene end was trimmed by 2 bases and the J gene end by 3 bases; junction bases not matched to a gene: 8.

The rearrangement joins TRBV7-3 to TRBJ2-3; 10 bases map to TRBD1. CDR1 and CDR2 from the germline V gene are SGHTA and FQGTGA. With 2 bases clipped from V and 4 bases from J, the junction kept 6 bases outside the gene matches. This CDR3 comprises 16 residues. As DNA, the CDR3 is TGTGCCAGCAGCTTAGGAGGACAGGGGGTTGCAGATACGCAGTATTTT. Translation gives CASSLGGQGVADTQYF.

This clone has a single count. The chain employs TRBV19 and TRBJ2-6; a possible D gene is TRBD1 (5 bases). The CDR3 covers 19 residues. The ends were cut back, 0 bases at V and 1 base at J, with 16 bases in the middle. The germline CDR1 and CDR2 sequences are LNHDA and SQIVND (reference sequence). CDR3 bases: TGTGCCAGTAGTATAGATTGGCGGCAGGGTACGTCTGGGGCCAACGTCCTGACTTTC. Translated: CASSIDWRQGTSGANVLTF.

The genes are TRBV18 and TRBJ2-5; D unresolved. V shed 2 bases and J shed 4 bases, with 8 bases lying between them. The CDR3 has 13 amino acids. From germline, CDR1 is KGHSH and CDR2 LQKENI. The CDR3 protein is CASSPREAETQYF. The CDR3 DNA is TGTGCCAGCTCACCAAGAGAGGCAGAGACCCAGTACTTC.

CDR3 DNA sequence: TGTGCCAGCACCGGTAGCAGGGTGGGCACAGATACGCAGTATTTT. Protein sequence: CASTGSRVGTDTQYF. V is TRBV7-2 and J is TRBJ2-3; D perhaps matches TRBD1 (5 bases). The germline V gene has CDR1 SGHTA and CDR2 FQGNSA. Trimming took 7 bases from V and 1 from J, leaving 15 bases between them. The CDR3 is made up of 15 amino acids.